The rows below give T cell receptor beta chains drawn from one sample of a study of blood T cell repertoires in COVID-19. This table comes from immunoSEQ multiplex PCR, and its TCRdb copy is limited to in-frame clones, with some not included. The data contain over 130,000 clones, 87% of them singletons. The specimen was peripheral blood. All receptors derive from a woman between 55 and 75 years old with active or convalescent COVID-19. The CDR3 runs from the conserved cysteine through the conserved F or W. The order of the fields is J gene, clone size, D gene, V gene, CDR3 protein, CDR3 DNA. The D gene is left open where the match is weak. Size is omitted from some rows. Given values are once, few, many or a class for expanded clones.

>TRBJ1-1|.|TRBD1|TRBV5-4
CASRRTGETNTEAFF
TGTGCCAGCAGGCGGACAGGGGAAACGAACACTGAAGCTTTCTTT
>TRBJ2-7|.|TRBD1|TRBV18
CASSPGYGTGAGEQYF
TGTGCCAGCTCACCAGGATACGGGACAGGGGCGGGTGAGCAGTACTTC
>TRBJ1-4|.|.|TRBV2
CASKDSAATNEKLFF
TGTGCCAGCAAGGACAGTGCGGCAACTAATGAAAAACTGTTTTTT
>TRBJ1-6|few|TRBD1|TRBV18
CASSGQENSPLHF
TGTGCCAGCTCCGGACAGGAAAATTCACCCCTCCACTTT
>TRBJ2-7|.|TRBD1|TRBV10-3
CATTPGQGAGQYF
TGTGCCACGACCCCGGGACAGGGGGCAGGGCAGTACTTC
>TRBJ1-2|once|.|TRBV5-8
CASSLELAGKGYTF
TGTGCCAGCAGCTTGGAACTCGCAGGGAAAGGCTACACCTTC
>TRBJ2-7|.|TRBD1|TRBV5-1
CASSWGTGGWERYF
TGCGCCAGCAGCTGGGGGACAGGGGGCTGGGAAAGGTACTTC
>TRBJ1-2|.|.|TRBV9
CASSVEETFYGYTF
TGTGCCAGCAGCGTAGAGGAGACGTTTTATGGCTACACCTTC
>TRBJ2-7|few|.|TRBV20-1
CSASSPQGSPYEQYF
TGCAGTGCTAGTTCGCCCCAGGGTAGCCCCTACGAGCAGTACTTC
>TRBJ1-5|.|.|TRBV4-3
CASSQDLSTANQPQHF
TGCGCCAGCAGCCAAGATCTATCGACTGCCAATCAGCCCCAGCATTTT
>TRBJ2-1|.|TRBD2|TRBV27
CASSLFASGDFEQFF
TGTGCCAGCAGTTTGTTTGCTAGCGGGGACTTTGAGCAGTTCTTC
>TRBJ2-1|.|TRBD2|TRBV11-3
CASSLGGASNSEQFF
TGTGCCAGCAGTCTCGGGGGGGCGAGTAACAGTGAGCAGTTCTTC
>TRBJ1-5|.|.|TRBV27
CASSPLGGGHSNQPQHF
TGTGCCAGCAGTCCGCTCGGCGGGGGGCATAGCAATCAGCCCCAGCATTTT
>TRBJ2-1|few|TRBD2|TRBV5-1
CASSLVLAGNEQFF
TGCGCCAGCAGCTTGGTCCTAGCGGGAAATGAGCAGTTCTTC
>TRBJ2-3|once|TRBD2|TRBV5-1
CASSGLVGSDTQYF
TGCGCCAGCAGCGGACTAGTGGGTTCAGATACGCAGTATTTT
>TRBJ1-1|once|TRBD1|TRBV5-1
CASSHGQANTEAFF
TGCGCCAGCAGCCACGGACAGGCCAACACTGAAGCTTTCTTT
>TRBJ1-1|.|.|TRBV6-6
CASSYTGRATEAFF
TGTGCCAGCAGTTACACAGGACGGGCCACTGAAGCTTTCTTT
>TRBJ1-6|once|.|TRBV9
CASSASGLTNSPLHF
TGTGCCAGCAGCGCGTCGGGACTCACTAATTCACCCCTCCACTTT
>TRBJ2-1|once|TRBD2|TRBV4-3
CASSQIQASGDLYNEQFF
TGCGCCAGCAGCCAAATTCAGGCTAGCGGGGACCTCTACAATGAGCAGTTCTTC
>TRBJ1-2|once|.|TRBV5-3
CARSPGCLYGYTF
TGTGCCAGAAGTCCAGGGTGTCTCTATGGCTACACCTTC
>TRBJ1-1|.|.|TRBV3-1/TRBV3-2
CASSLCGGSTEAFF
TGTGCCAGCAGCCTGTGTGGGGGCAGCACTGAAGCTTTCTTT
>TRBJ2-3|.|TRBD1|TRBV4-3
CASSQSGQGTDTQYF
TGCGCCAGCAGCCAAAGCGGACAGGGCACAGATACGCAGTATTTT
>TRBJ1-2|once|TRBD1|TRBV7-2
CASSGQGWVGGYTF
TGTGCCAGCAGCGGACAGGGATGGGTGGGAGGCTACACCTTC
>TRBJ1-6|.|.|TRBV5-6
CASSLLAAGQGNSPLHF
TGTGCCAGCAGCTTGCTAGCGGCGGGGCAGGGTAATTCACCCCTCCACTTT
>TRBJ1-2|.|TRBD1|TRBV11-2
CASSTGTGGGYTF
TGTGCCAGCAGCACCGGGACAGGGGGAGGCTACACCTTC
>TRBJ1-6|.|.|TRBV7-2
CASQEFGTLQAPLHF
TGTGCCAGTCAAGAATTCGGGACTTTACAGGCACCCCTCCACTTT
>TRBJ2-7|.|.|TRBV7-2
CASSLEWYSSYEQYF
TGTGCCAGCAGCTTAGAGTGGTACAGCTCCTACGAGCAGTACTTC
>TRBJ1-1|.|.|TRBV5-1
CASSFRGGTEAFF
TGCGCCAGCAGCTTCAGGGGTGGTACTGAAGCTTTCTTT
>TRBJ2-7|.|TRBD2|TRBV27
CASSAGGLAYEQYF
TGTGCCAGCAGCGCCGGTGGACTAGCATACGAGCAGTACTTC
>TRBJ2-4|.|.|TRBV29-1
CSVVRMGGAKNIQYF
TGCAGCGTTGTACGGATGGGAGGAGCCAAAAACATTCAGTACTTC
>TRBJ1-5|.|TRBD1|TRBV7-8
CASSLGGTDIEPQHF
TGTGCCAGCAGCTTAGGTGGGACAGATATCGAGCCCCAGCATTTT
>TRBJ1-5|few|TRBD1|TRBV6-2/TRBV6-3
CASSYTRDRVVVNQPQHF
TGTGCCAGCAGTTACACCCGGGACAGGGTGGTAGTCAATCAGCCCCAGCATTTT
>TRBJ2-5|once|.|TRBV10-3
CAISDNRQETQYF
TGTGCCATCAGTGATAACAGACAAGAGACCCAGTACTTC
>TRBJ1-4|once|TRBD1|TRBV5-4
CASSHSATGGGEKLFF
TGTGCCAGCAGCCACTCTGCTACAGGGGGAGGTGAAAAACTGTTTTTT
>TRBJ2-2|few|TRBD2|TRBV3-1/TRBV3-2
CASSQVRTSAGGELFF
TGTGCCAGCAGCCAAGTGAGGACTAGCGCTGGCGGGGAGCTGTTTTTT
>TRBJ2-3|.|TRBD2|TRBV11-2
CASSAGTSGGTDTQYF
TGTGCCAGCAGCGCGGGGACTAGCGGCGGCACAGATACGCAGTATTTT
>TRBJ1-2|.|.|TRBV5-1
CASSLEDTYGYTF
TGCGCCAGCAGCTTGGAGGACACTTATGGCTACACCTTC
>TRBJ1-5|few|TRBD1|TRBV6-5
CASTGTGDQPQHF
TGTGCCAGTACCGGGACAGGGGACCAGCCCCAGCATTTT
>TRBJ2-2|.|TRBD1|TRBV7-2
CASSYAVWGQGSGELFF
TGTGCCAGCAGCTACGCCGTATGGGGACAGGGGTCCGGGGAGCTGTTTTTT
>TRBJ1-1|.|.|TRBV5-5
CASSLSQILTEAFF
TGTGCCAGCAGCTTGAGTCAGATCCTCACTGAAGCTTTCTTT
>TRBJ2-7|.|.|TRBV5-6
CASSLSGYEQYF
TGTGCCAGCAGCTTGTCCGGCTACGAGCAGTACTTC
>TRBJ2-7|.|.|TRBV20-1
CSASGGWGLPSYEQYF
TGCAGTGCTAGTGGGGGGTGGGGGCTCCCCTCCTACGAGCAGTACTTC
>TRBJ1-5|.|.|TRBV4-3
CASSQGTTGGLLPQHF
TGCGCCAGCAGCCAAGGGACGACAGGTGGATTGTTGCCCCAGCATTTT